This section outlines one T cell receptor (beta chain) sequence together with its context. As handled by the study authors: Nucleated cell number was recorded as an estimate derived from reference gene primer amplification. Only in-frame clones appear in the TCRdb table, and some are missing; sequencing was by immunoSEQ multiplex PCR. V, J and clone size are those of that table, while D and trimming were read from the DNA. The sample lists 75,000 to 85,000 clones; 75% to 90% were seen once. Germline CDR1 and CDR2: SGHRS and YFSETQ. The CDR3 is made up of 15 amino acids. After removal of 5 bases from V and 4 bases from J, the junction contained 7 bases not matched to a gene. This sample stems from a study of blood T cell repertoires in COVID-19. Study-wide background: Whether acute or convalescent, the COVID-19 samples came from the United States, Italy and Spain.

Sample: peripheral blood. The sequence was obtained from a man in his fifties with active COVID-19. This chain links TRBV5-1 with TRBJ1-3; 9 bases agree with TRBD1. The DNA of the CDR3 is TGCGCCAGCAGGTACCTACAGGGGGCCGGAAACACCATATATTTT. It specifies CASRYLQGAGNTIYF.